This T cell receptor (beta chain) was retrieved from a study of blood T cell repertoires in COVID-19. Trimming removed 4 bases from V and 0 bases from J, with 16 bases in between. The germline V gene encodes CDR1 LGHNA and CDR2 YNFKEQ. CDR3 length equals 17 residues. Sequencing used immunoSEQ multiplex PCR; TCRdb keeps in-frame clones, though not all of them. The top ten clones hold more than 8.5% of a sample with just over 300,000 clones, about 87% of them seen once. This sequence originates from a young woman who had recovered from COVID-19. This rearrangement joins TRBV4-2 to TRBJ1-3; D gene ambiguous. The specimen was PBMCs or T cells enriched from blood (not recorded which). CDR3 sequence: CASSPRGEGLSGNTIYF. Written as DNA, the CDR3 is TGTGCCAGCAGCCCGAGAGGCGAGGGCCTCTCTGGAAACACCATATATTTT.